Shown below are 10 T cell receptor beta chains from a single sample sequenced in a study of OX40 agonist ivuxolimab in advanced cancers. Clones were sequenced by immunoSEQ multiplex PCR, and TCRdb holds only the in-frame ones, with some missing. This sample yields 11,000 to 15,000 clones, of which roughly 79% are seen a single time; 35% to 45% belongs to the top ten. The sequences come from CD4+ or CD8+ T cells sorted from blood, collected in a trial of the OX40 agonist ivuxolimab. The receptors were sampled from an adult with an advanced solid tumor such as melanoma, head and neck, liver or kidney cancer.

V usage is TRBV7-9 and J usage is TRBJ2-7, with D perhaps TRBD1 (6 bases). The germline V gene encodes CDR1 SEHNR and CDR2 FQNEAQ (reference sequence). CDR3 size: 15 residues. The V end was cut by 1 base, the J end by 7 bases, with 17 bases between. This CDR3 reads CASSLEGRGLNEQYF. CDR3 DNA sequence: TGTGCCAGCAGCTTAGAGGGCAGGGGCCTAAATGAGCAGTACTTC. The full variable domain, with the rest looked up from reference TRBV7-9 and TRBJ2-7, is DTGVSQNPRHKITKRGQNVTFRCDPISEHNRLYWYRQTLGQGPEFLTYFQNEAQLEKSRLLSDRFSAERPKGSFSTLEIQRTEQGDSAMYLCASSLEGRGLNEQYFGPGTRLTVT.

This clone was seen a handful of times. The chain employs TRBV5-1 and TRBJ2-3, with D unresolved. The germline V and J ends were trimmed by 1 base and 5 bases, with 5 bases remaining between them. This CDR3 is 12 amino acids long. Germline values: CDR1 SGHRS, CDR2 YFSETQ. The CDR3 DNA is TGCGCCAGCAGCTTGTATAGAGATACGCAGTATTTT. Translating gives CASSLYRDTQYF.

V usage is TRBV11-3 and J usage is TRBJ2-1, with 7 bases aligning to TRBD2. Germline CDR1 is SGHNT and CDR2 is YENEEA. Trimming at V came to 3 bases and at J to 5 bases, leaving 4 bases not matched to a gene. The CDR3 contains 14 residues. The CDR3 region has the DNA TGTGCCAGCAGCTTTTCACTAGCGCACAATGAGCAGTTCTTC. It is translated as CASSFSLAHNEQFF.

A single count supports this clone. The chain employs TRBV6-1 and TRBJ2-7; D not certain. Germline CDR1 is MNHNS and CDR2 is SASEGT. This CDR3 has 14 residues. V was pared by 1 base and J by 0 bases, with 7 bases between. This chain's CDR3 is CASSEGPSSYEQYF. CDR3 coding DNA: TGTGCCAGCAGTGAAGGACCCTCCTCCTACGAGCAGTACTTC.

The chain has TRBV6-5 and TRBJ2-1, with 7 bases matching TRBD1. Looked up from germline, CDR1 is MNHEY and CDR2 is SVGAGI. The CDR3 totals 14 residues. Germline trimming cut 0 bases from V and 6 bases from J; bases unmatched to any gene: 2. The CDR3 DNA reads TGTGCCAGCAGTTACTCCGAGGGGGCCAATGAGCAGTTCTTC. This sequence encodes CASSYSEGANEQFF.

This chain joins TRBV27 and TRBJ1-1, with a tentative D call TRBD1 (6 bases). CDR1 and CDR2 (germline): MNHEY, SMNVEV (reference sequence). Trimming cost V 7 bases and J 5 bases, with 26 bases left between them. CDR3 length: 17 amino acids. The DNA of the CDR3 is TGTGCCAGCAAGACCCTTTTTGGGGGGGCCTTGGGGACTGAAGCTTTCTTT. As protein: CASKTLFGGALGTEAFF.

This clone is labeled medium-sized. CDR3 sequence (DNA): TGTGCCAGCAGCTCGACCGGTATTTTCCCAGATACGCAGTATTTT. Protein sequence: CASSSTGIFPDTQYF. The V gene is TRBV5-5, the J gene TRBJ2-3; D remains ambiguous. The CDR3 is 15 amino acids. V lost 3 bases to trimming and J lost 4 bases, with 15 bases between them. From germline, CDR1 is SGHKS and CDR2 YYEKEE (reference sequence).

CDR3 sequence (DNA): TGCAGCGTTTTAGGGGGTTCCTACGAGCAGTACTTC. This gives the protein CSVLGGSYEQYF. The genes are TRBV29-1 and TRBJ2-7; maybe TRBD1 (6 bases). The V and J ends lost 5 bases and 1 base respectively, with 9 bases between them. CDR1 SQVTM and CDR2 ANQGSEA come from the germline V gene. The CDR3 is 12 amino acids.

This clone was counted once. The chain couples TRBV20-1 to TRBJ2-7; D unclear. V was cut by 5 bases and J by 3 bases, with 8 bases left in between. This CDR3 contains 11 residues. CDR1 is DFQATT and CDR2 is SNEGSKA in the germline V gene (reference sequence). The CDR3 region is CSAGSDYEQYF. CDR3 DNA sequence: TGCAGTGCTGGGTCCGACTACGAGCAGTACTTC.

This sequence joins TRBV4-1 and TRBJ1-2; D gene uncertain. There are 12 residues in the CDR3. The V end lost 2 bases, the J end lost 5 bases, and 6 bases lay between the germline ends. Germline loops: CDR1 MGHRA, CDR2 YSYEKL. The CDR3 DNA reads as TGCGCCAGCAGCCAACGGACTTATGGCTACACCTTC. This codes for CASSQRTYGYTF.